This T cell receptor beta chain stems from a study of T cells after yellow fever vaccination. This clonotype was seen repeatedly, ten times or more. Its antigen is not identified. Germline values: CDR1 SQVTM, CDR2 ANQGSEA. This CDR3 contains 12 residues. TCRdb redid the calling of the 5' RACE reads with MiXCR, one entry per CDR3 protein. The data contain fewer than 400,000 distinct CDR3 sequences, over 5% of them singletons. Study-wide points: It was a small share of clonotypes that appeared in both CD4 and CD8 compartments.

The sample in question was PBMCs, obtained 5 days after the yellow fever booster vaccination. The source of this sequence is a young man who received the YFV17D yellow fever vaccine. The chain is built from TRBV29-1 and TRBJ2-5, with 7 bases that match TRBD1. CDR3 region: CSSRTGQETQYF. The CDR3 DNA reads as TGCAGTAGCCGGACAGGCCAAGAGACCCAGTACTTC.